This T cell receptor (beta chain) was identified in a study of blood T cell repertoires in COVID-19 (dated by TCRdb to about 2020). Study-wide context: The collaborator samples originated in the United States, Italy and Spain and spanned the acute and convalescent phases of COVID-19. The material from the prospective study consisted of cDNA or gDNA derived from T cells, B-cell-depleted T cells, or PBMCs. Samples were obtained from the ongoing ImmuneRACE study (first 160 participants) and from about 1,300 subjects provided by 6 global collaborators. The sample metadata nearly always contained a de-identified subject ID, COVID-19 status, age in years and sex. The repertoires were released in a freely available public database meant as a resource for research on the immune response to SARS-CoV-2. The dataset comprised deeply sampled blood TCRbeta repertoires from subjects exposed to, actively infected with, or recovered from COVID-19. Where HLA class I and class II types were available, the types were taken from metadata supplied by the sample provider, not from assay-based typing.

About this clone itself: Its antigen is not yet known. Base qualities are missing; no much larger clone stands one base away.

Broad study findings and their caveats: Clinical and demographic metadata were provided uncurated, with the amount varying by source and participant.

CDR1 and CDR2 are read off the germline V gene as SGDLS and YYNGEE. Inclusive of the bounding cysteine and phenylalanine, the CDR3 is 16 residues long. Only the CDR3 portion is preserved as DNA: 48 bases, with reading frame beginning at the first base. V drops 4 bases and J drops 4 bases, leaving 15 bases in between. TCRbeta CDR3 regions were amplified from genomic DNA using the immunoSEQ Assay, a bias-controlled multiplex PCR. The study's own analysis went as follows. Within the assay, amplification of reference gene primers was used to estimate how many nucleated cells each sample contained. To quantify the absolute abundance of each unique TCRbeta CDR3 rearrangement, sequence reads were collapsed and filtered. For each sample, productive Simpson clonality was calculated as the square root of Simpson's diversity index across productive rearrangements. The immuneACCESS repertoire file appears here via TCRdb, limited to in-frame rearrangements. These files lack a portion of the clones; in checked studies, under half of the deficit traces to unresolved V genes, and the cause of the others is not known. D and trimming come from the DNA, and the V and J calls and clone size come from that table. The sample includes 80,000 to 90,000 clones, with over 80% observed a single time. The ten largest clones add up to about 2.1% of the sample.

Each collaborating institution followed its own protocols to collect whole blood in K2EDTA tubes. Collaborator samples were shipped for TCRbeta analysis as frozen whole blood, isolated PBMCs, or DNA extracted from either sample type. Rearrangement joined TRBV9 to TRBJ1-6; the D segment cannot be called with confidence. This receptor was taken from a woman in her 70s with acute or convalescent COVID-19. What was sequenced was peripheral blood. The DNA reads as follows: TGTGCCAGCAGCTCTCAAATCGGAGTTTATAATTCACCCCTCCACTTT. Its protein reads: CASSSQIGVYNSPLHF.